This is a list of T cell receptor beta chains from one sample in a study of cytomegalovirus exposure and HLA in healthy donors. Some clones are missing from TCRdb's copy, which holds only in-frame ones; the method was immunoSEQ multiplex PCR. The table lists about 140,000 clones, more than 60% of them singletons. The sample taken for sequencing was PBMCs. These TCRs come from a man between 40 and 49 years old in good health and CMV-seronegative. Both conserved end residues are part of each CDR3. Fields, in order: J gene, clone size, D gene, V gene, CDR3 protein, CDR3 DNA. D genes are given only for firm matches. Size is stated for part of the rows, as once, few or many counts, or as a class when the clone is expanded.

TRBJ1-1,few,-,TRBV4-2,CASSQGAGMNTEAFF,TGTGCCAGCAGCCAAGGGGCGGGGATGAACACTGAAGCTTTCTTT
TRBJ2-3,-,-,TRBV5-1,CASSLAQDTQYF,TGCGCCAGCAGCTTGGCGCAGGATACGCAGTATTTT
TRBJ2-3,-,TRBD1,TRBV6-5,CASTPDRYTQYF,TGTGCCAGCACCCCGGACAGGTATACGCAGTATTTT
TRBJ2-5,few,-,TRBV7-9,CASSSEGWEQYF,TGTGCCAGCAGCTCAGAGGGTTGGGAGCAGTACTTC
TRBJ1-5,-,-,TRBV4-1,CASSHQGEGSQPQHF,TGCGCCAGCAGCCATCAAGGGGAGGGAAGTCAGCCCCAGCATTTT
TRBJ1-1,-,-,TRBV9,CASSVTVNTEAFF,TGTGCCAGCAGCGTGACAGTGAACACTGAAGCTTTCTTT
TRBJ2-2,-,-,TRBV4-1,CASSQGRALFF,TGCGCCAGCAGCCAGGGCAGGGCCCTGTTTTTT
TRBJ1-2,-,-,TRBV15,CATSRDGADHHGYTF,TGTGCCACCAGCAGAGATGGGGCGGACCACCATGGCTACACCTTC
TRBJ2-5,once,-,TRBV9,CASSVDGRLSQETQYF,TGTGCCAGCAGCGTAGATGGGAGGCTGTCACAAGAGACCCAGTACTTC
TRBJ2-2,-,TRBD1,TRBV5-1,CASSPGQAYTGELFF,TGCGCCAGCAGCCCTGGACAGGCCTACACCGGGGAGCTGTTTTTT
TRBJ2-1,-,-,TRBV9,CASSVIFPRRYNEQFF,TGTGCCAGCAGCGTGATATTCCCCAGGCGCTACAATGAGCAGTTCTTC
TRBJ2-1,-,-,TRBV5-6,CASSFGGVGYNEQFF,TGTGCCAGCAGCTTTGGCGGGGTAGGGTACAATGAGCAGTTCTTC
TRBJ2-5,-,TRBD2,TRBV18,CASSPRLGGNGTQYF,TGTGCCAGCTCTCCCCGTTTGGGGGGGAATGGGACCCAGTACTTC
TRBJ2-7,-,TRBD1,TRBV7-9,CASRHNPGTGAYEQYF,TGTGCCAGCAGACACAATCCCGGGACAGGGGCCTACGAGCAGTACTTC
TRBJ1-4,-,-,TRBV19,CASSRARRSNEKLFF,TGTGCCAGTAGTAGAGCCCGCAGGTCTAATGAAAAACTGTTTTTT
TRBJ1-5,-,-,TRBV13,CASSLGRKDSQPQHF,TGTGCCAGCAGCTTAGGGAGAAAGGACAGTCAGCCCCAGCATTTT
TRBJ1-1,-,-,TRBV2,CASIEDSLNTEAFF,TGTGCCAGCATCGAGGACAGCTTGAACACTGAAGCTTTCTTT
TRBJ2-3,once,TRBD2,TRBV7-3,CASAAGGRLAGGQYTQYF,TGTGCCAGCGCGGCAGGGGGCAGACTAGCGGGGGGGCAATATACGCAGTATTTT
TRBJ1-5,-,-,TRBV6-1,CASSEADSGYQPQHF,TGTGCCAGCAGTGAAGCGGATTCCGGGTATCAGCCCCAGCATTTT
TRBJ1-1,-,TRBD1,TRBV6-6,CASSSRGTGNTEAFF,TGTGCCAGCAGCTCAAGGGGGACAGGGAACACTGAAGCTTTCTTT
TRBJ1-2,once,TRBD1,TRBV11-2,CASSLGTVRGYTF,TGTGCCAGCAGCCTAGGGACAGTGAGAGGCTACACCTTC
TRBJ2-3,-,-,TRBV9,CASSEGLNPSTDTQYF,TGTGCCAGCAGCGAGGGACTTAACCCTAGCACAGATACGCAGTATTTT
TRBJ2-3,-,-,TRBV11-3,CASSLGPGDPRQYF,TGTGCCAGCAGCTTAGGACCGGGAGACCCTAGGCAGTATTTT
TRBJ2-1,-,TRBD2,TRBV6-1,CASSEGTGGEQFF,TGTGCCAGCAGTGAAGGAACGGGAGGTGAGCAGTTCTTC
TRBJ1-2,-,-,TRBV2,CASRGGLRVFYYGYTF,TGTGCCAGCAGGGGGGGACTCAGGGTGTTCTACTATGGCTACACCTTC
TRBJ1-5,-,-,TRBV19,CASSINGGPNQPQHF,TGTGCCAGTAGTATTAATGGAGGCCCCAATCAGCCCCAGCATTTT
TRBJ2-7,once,TRBD1,TRBV5-1,CASSWQGVGEQYF,TGCGCCAGCAGCTGGCAGGGGGTGGGTGAGCAGTACTTC
TRBJ2-6,-,TRBD1,TRBV5-1,CASSLRDRVLGANVLTF,TGCGCCAGCAGCTTGAGGGACAGGGTGCTGGGGGCCAACGTCCTGACTTTC
TRBJ2-2,-,-,TRBV5-5,CASSLFPALDRPNTGELFF,TGTGCCAGCAGCTTGTTTCCGGCCTTGGACAGACCGAACACCGGGGAGCTGTTTTTT
TRBJ1-1,-,TRBD1,TRBV9,CASSGRTGGDTEAFF,TGTGCCAGCAGCGGACGGACAGGGGGCGACACTGAAGCTTTCTTT
TRBJ2-7,-,TRBD1,TRBV2,CASSRTGGTNEQYF,TGTGCCAGCAGTAGGACAGGGGGCACGAACGAGCAGTACTTC
TRBJ1-2,-,TRBD1,TRBV9,CASSVGDSGYGYTF,TGTGCCAGCAGCGTAGGGGACAGCGGCTATGGCTACACCTTC
TRBJ1-4,few,-,TRBV5-5,CASSLRGNPNEKLFF,TGTGCCAGCAGCTTGAGAGGGAATCCTAATGAAAAACTGTTTTTT
TRBJ2-3,-,-,TRBV7-3,CASGRAGLTDTQYF,TGTGCCAGCGGGCGGGCGGGGCTCACAGATACGCAGTATTTT
TRBJ2-7,-,-,TRBV7-9,CASSPPGAYEQYF,TGTGCCAGCAGCCCCCCGGGGGCCTACGAGCAGTACTTC
TRBJ1-1,-,TRBD1,TRBV10-3,CAISDLRTGITEAFF,TGTGCCATCAGCGATCTAAGGACAGGGATAACTGAAGCTTTCTTT
TRBJ2-7,-,TRBD2,TRBV7-6,CASSLGTGGPYEQYF,TGTGCCAGCAGCTTAGGTACGGGGGGGCCCTACGAGCAGTACTTC
TRBJ1-2,-,-,TRBV27,CASSYLRGHGYTF,TGTGCCAGCAGTTACCTTAGAGGGCACGGCTACACCTTC
TRBJ2-7,-,-,TRBV15,CATSRDLREGEQYF,TGTGCCACCAGCAGAGATCTCAGGGAAGGAGAGCAGTACTTC
TRBJ2-7,-,-,TRBV6-6,CASSWDTIYEQYF,TGTGCCAGCAGTTGGGACACTATCTACGAGCAGTACTTC